This is a list of T cell receptor beta chains from one sample in a study of blood T cell repertoires in COVID-19. Sequenced by immunoSEQ multiplex PCR; TCRdb stores in-frame clones only, minus some. Of some 170,000 clones listed, 75% to 90% are singletons. The sequenced sample was peripheral blood. These receptors were collected from a human donor in a cohort sampled during active COVID-19. Each CDR3 is given with its conserved first and last residue. The order of the fields is clone size, V gene, J gene, D gene, CDR3 DNA, CDR3 protein. The D gene is left open where the match is weak. Clone size is stated in some rows and not others, as once, few, many or a class when expanded.

clone_size: -; v_call: TRBV10-2; j_call: TRBJ2-4; d_call: -; cdr3_nt: TGCGCCAGCAGTGAGTCCCCAGGGGCCAAAAACATTCAGTACTTC; cdr3_aa: CASSESPGAKNIQYF
clone_size: -; v_call: TRBV6-2/TRBV6-3; j_call: TRBJ1-5; d_call: -; cdr3_nt: TGTGCCAGCAGTGGCCTAGTCCGTGATCAGCCCCAGCATTTT; cdr3_aa: CASSGLVRDQPQHF
clone_size: -; v_call: TRBV4-1; j_call: TRBJ2-5; d_call: -; cdr3_nt: TGCGCCAGCAGCCAAAGCATCCGAGAGACCCAGTACTTC; cdr3_aa: CASSQSIRETQYF
clone_size: -; v_call: TRBV7-2; j_call: TRBJ1-6; d_call: -; cdr3_nt: TGTGCCAGCAGCTTAGGTCCAGGGTCACCCCTCCACTTT; cdr3_aa: CASSLGPGSPLHF
clone_size: -; v_call: TRBV7-9; j_call: TRBJ2-7; d_call: TRBD2; cdr3_nt: TGTGCCAGCACCCGCGGGACGGGACTAGCGGGGGGGCCTCGCGAGCAGTACTTC; cdr3_aa: CASTRGTGLAGGPREQYF
clone_size: few; v_call: TRBV19; j_call: TRBJ1-6; d_call: TRBD1; cdr3_nt: TGTGCCAGTAGTCCCCGGGGACAGGGGGATAATTCACCCCTCCACTTT; cdr3_aa: CASSPRGQGDNSPLHF
clone_size: -; v_call: TRBV11-2; j_call: TRBJ1-2; d_call: -; cdr3_nt: TGTGCCAGCAGCTTACAGAGGAAGGTGGGCTACACCTTC; cdr3_aa: CASSLQRKVGYTF
clone_size: -; v_call: TRBV18; j_call: TRBJ1-5; d_call: -; cdr3_nt: TGTGCCAGCTCACTACAGGGTCCGAATCAGCCCCAGCATTTT; cdr3_aa: CASSLQGPNQPQHF
clone_size: -; v_call: TRBV6-6; j_call: TRBJ2-3; d_call: TRBD2; cdr3_nt: TGTGCCAGCAGAAGGACTAGCGCCGATACGCAGTATTTT; cdr3_aa: CASRRTSADTQYF
clone_size: -; v_call: TRBV7-9; j_call: TRBJ1-2; d_call: TRBD1; cdr3_nt: TGTGCCAGCAGCGCTCAGGGGGAGATGGAGGGCTACACCTTC; cdr3_aa: CASSAQGEMEGYTF
clone_size: -; v_call: TRBV29-1; j_call: TRBJ2-4; d_call: TRBD1; cdr3_nt: TGCAGCGTGGAGGACAGGGGGCTCACCAAAAACATTCAGTACTTC; cdr3_aa: CSVEDRGLTKNIQYF
clone_size: few; v_call: TRBV18; j_call: TRBJ2-1; d_call: TRBD1; cdr3_nt: TGTGCCAGCTCACCAACCTCGGACAGGAACTCCTACAATGAGCAGTTCTTC; cdr3_aa: CASSPTSDRNSYNEQFF
clone_size: -; v_call: TRBV5-1; j_call: TRBJ2-5; d_call: -; cdr3_nt: TGCGCCAGCGTCCGTCTGGGAGGGGGCCAAGAGACCCAGTACTTC; cdr3_aa: CASVRLGGGQETQYF
clone_size: -; v_call: TRBV3-1/TRBV3-2; j_call: TRBJ2-7; d_call: TRBD1; cdr3_nt: TGTGCCAGCAGCGGGGACAGGGGCGACGAGCAGTACTTC; cdr3_aa: CASSGDRGDEQYF
clone_size: once; v_call: TRBV6-5; j_call: TRBJ1-2; d_call: TRBD1; cdr3_nt: TGTGCCAGCAGGCCTCGGGACAGGGAAGGCTATGGCTACACCTTC; cdr3_aa: CASRPRDREGYGYTF
clone_size: -; v_call: TRBV5-1; j_call: TRBJ2-1; d_call: TRBD2; cdr3_nt: TGCGCCAGCAGCTCAAACCCAGGACTAGCGGGGGACTCCAATGAGCAGTTCTTC; cdr3_aa: CASSSNPGLAGDSNEQFF
clone_size: once; v_call: TRBV10-3; j_call: TRBJ2-1; d_call: -; cdr3_nt: TGTGCCACCTCCAGGGCTTCGGACTCCTACAATGAGCAGTTCTTC; cdr3_aa: CATSRASDSYNEQFF
clone_size: -; v_call: TRBV19; j_call: TRBJ2-7; d_call: -; cdr3_nt: TGTGCCAGTAGCCCTGACAGGCCCAGCTACGAGCAGTACTTC; cdr3_aa: CASSPDRPSYEQYF
clone_size: few; v_call: TRBV14; j_call: TRBJ2-7; d_call: TRBD2; cdr3_nt: TGTGCCAGCAGCCAAGATGTGAGCGGGAAACCCTACGAGCAGTACTTC; cdr3_aa: CASSQDVSGKPYEQYF
clone_size: -; v_call: TRBV7-9; j_call: TRBJ1-1; d_call: TRBD1; cdr3_nt: TGTGCCAGCAGACCCGGGACAGGGAACACTGAAGCTTTCTTT; cdr3_aa: CASRPGTGNTEAFF
clone_size: -; v_call: TRBV27; j_call: TRBJ1-2; d_call: TRBD1; cdr3_nt: TGTGCCAGCAGTTTGGACAGGGGGATCGGCTACACCTTC; cdr3_aa: CASSLDRGIGYTF
clone_size: -; v_call: TRBV5-1; j_call: TRBJ1-1; d_call: -; cdr3_nt: TGCGCCAGCAGCTTGGATCATACCGGACAGCGATCTTTCTTT; cdr3_aa: CASSLDHTGQRSFF
clone_size: -; v_call: TRBV10-3; j_call: TRBJ1-6; d_call: TRBD1; cdr3_nt: TGTGCCATCACGACAGGGGGTAATTCACCCCTCCACTTT; cdr3_aa: CAITTGGNSPLHF
clone_size: -; v_call: TRBV11-3; j_call: TRBJ2-3; d_call: -; cdr3_nt: TGTGCCAGCAGCTTAGATCAGGTTTCCACGCAGTATTTT; cdr3_aa: CASSLDQVSTQYF
clone_size: -; v_call: TRBV4-3; j_call: TRBJ1-1; d_call: TRBD1; cdr3_nt: TGCGCCAGCAGCCAACGACAGGGGCATGCTGAAGCTTTCTTT; cdr3_aa: CASSQRQGHAEAFF
clone_size: -; v_call: TRBV11-2; j_call: TRBJ1-1; d_call: -; cdr3_nt: TGTGCCAGCAGCTTAGGGGAGGGGACAGAAGCTTTCTTT; cdr3_aa: CASSLGEGTEAFF
clone_size: -; v_call: TRBV27; j_call: TRBJ2-1; d_call: -; cdr3_nt: TGTGCCAGCAGTTTATCTATCCTAGTCTACAATGAGCAGTTCTTC; cdr3_aa: CASSLSILVYNEQFF
clone_size: -; v_call: TRBV4-3; j_call: TRBJ2-2; d_call: -; cdr3_nt: TGCGCCAGCAGCCAAGACGGCAGGACCGGGGAGCTGTTTTTT; cdr3_aa: CASSQDGRTGELFF
clone_size: -; v_call: TRBV7-3; j_call: TRBJ2-1; d_call: TRBD1; cdr3_nt: TGTGCCAGCAGCTCCGACAGGGATGGTGAGCAGTTCTTC; cdr3_aa: CASSSDRDGEQFF
clone_size: few; v_call: TRBV16; j_call: TRBJ1-2; d_call: TRBD1; cdr3_nt: TGTGCCAGCAGCCTGGGACAGGGAATAAGCTACACCTTC; cdr3_aa: CASSLGQGISYTF
clone_size: -; v_call: TRBV5-1; j_call: TRBJ1-4; d_call: TRBD1; cdr3_nt: TGCGCCAGCAGCTCCGGACAGGGTGTAGGTGAAAAACTGTTTTTT; cdr3_aa: CASSSGQGVGEKLFF
clone_size: -; v_call: TRBV7-9; j_call: TRBJ1-3; d_call: -; cdr3_nt: TGTGCCAGCAGCACAACAACCTCTGGAAACACCATATATTTT; cdr3_aa: CASSTTTSGNTIYF
clone_size: -; v_call: TRBV19; j_call: TRBJ2-1; d_call: -; cdr3_nt: TGTGCCAGTAGTATTTCGGGATCCTACAATGAGCAGTTCTTC; cdr3_aa: CASSISGSYNEQFF
clone_size: -; v_call: TRBV5-4; j_call: TRBJ2-1; d_call: TRBD2; cdr3_nt: TGTGCCAGCAGATCCGGGACTACCTTCAATGAGCAGTTCTTC; cdr3_aa: CASRSGTTFNEQFF
clone_size: -; v_call: TRBV11-3; j_call: TRBJ2-7; d_call: TRBD1; cdr3_nt: TGTGCCAGCAGCTTAGACTCGACAGGGGGTGCCTACGAGCAGTACTTC; cdr3_aa: CASSLDSTGGAYEQYF
clone_size: once; v_call: TRBV3-1/TRBV3-2; j_call: TRBJ1-5; d_call: TRBD1; cdr3_nt: TGTGCCAGCAGCCTCAGGGGGAGCTTTCAGCCCCAGCATTTT; cdr3_aa: CASSLRGSFQPQHF